This entry features one T cell receptor beta chain sequence. With 60 Vbeta and 13 Jbeta primers, the PCR was carried out. Generated by immunoSEQ multiplex PCR, the TCRdb table keeps only in-frame clones and is missing some. The table records about 150,000 clones, around three quarters of them present only once. The CDR3 has 14 amino acids. V dropped 6 bases and J dropped 5 bases, with 18 bases sitting between them. The germline V gene has CDR1 GTSNPN and CDR2 SVGIG (reference sequence). The entry originates in a study of cytomegalovirus exposure and HLA in healthy donors. Healthy bone marrow donors made up the donor group.

The sequencing input was PBMCs. The rearrangement uses TRBV30 and TRBJ2-3; D uncertain. The sequence came from a man between 40 and 49 years old in good health and CMV-seronegative. CDR3 protein: CACPTAGLIDTQYF. CDR3 DNA sequence: TGTGCCTGCCCCACGGCAGGTCTTATAGATACGCAGTATTTT.